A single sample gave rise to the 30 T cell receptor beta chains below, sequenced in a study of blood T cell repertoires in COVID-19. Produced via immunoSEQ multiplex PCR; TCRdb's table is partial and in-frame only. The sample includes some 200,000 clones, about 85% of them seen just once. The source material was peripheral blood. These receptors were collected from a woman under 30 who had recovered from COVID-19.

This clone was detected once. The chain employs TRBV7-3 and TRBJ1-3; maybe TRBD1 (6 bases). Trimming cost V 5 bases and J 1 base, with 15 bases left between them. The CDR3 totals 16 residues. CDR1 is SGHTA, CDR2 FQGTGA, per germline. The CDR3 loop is CASSRVGGASGNTIYF. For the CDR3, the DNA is TGTGCCAGCAGCCGTGTAGGGGGAGCTTCTGGAAACACCATATATTTT.

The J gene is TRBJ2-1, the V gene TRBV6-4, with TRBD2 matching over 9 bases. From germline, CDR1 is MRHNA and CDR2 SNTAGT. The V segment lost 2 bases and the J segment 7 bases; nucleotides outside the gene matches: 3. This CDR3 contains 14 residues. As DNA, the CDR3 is TGTGCCAGCAGTGACGCGGGAGGGCCTAATGAGCAGTTCTTC. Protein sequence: CASSDAGGPNEQFF.

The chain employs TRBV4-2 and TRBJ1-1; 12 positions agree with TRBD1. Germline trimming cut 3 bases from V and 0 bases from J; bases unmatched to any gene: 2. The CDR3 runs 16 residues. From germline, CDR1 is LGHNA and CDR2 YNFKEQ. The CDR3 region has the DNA TGTGCCAGCAGCCAGGGGACAGGGGGCATGAACACTGAAGCTTTCTTT. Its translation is CASSQGTGGMNTEAFF.

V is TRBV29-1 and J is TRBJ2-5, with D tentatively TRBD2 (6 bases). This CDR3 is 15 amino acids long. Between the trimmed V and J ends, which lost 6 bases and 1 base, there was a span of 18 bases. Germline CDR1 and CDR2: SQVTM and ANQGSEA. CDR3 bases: TGCAGCGTGGGGCTCGGAGGGGTCCCCCAAGAGACCCAGTACTTC. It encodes CSVGLGGVPQETQYF.

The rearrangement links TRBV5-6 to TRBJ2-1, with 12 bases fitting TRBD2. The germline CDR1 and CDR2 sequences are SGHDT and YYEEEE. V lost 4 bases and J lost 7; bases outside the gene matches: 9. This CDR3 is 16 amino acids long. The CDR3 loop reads CASSESTSGRWNEQFF. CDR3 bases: TGTGCCAGCAGCGAAAGTACTAGCGGGAGGTGGAATGAGCAGTTCTTC.

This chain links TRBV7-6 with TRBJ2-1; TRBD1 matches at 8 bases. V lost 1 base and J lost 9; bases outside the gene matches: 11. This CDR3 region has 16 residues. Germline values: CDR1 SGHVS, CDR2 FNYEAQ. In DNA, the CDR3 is TGTGCCAGCAGCTTAGACGTAGCAGGGGGCTATGGTGAGCAGTTCTTC. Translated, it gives CASSLDVAGGYGEQFF.

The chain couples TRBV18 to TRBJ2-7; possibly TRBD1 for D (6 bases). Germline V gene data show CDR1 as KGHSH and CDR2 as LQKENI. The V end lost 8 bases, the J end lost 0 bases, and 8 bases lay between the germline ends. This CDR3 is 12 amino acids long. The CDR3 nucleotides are TGTGCCAGCGGGGACAACTCCTACGAGCAGTACTTC. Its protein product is CASGDNSYEQYF.

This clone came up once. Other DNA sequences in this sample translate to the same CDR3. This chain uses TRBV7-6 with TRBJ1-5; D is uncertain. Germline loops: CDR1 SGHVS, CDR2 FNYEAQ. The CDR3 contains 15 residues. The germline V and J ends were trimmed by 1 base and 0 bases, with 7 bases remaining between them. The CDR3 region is CASSLGGGSNQPQHF. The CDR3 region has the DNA TGTGCCAGCAGCTTAGGAGGTGGTAGCAATCAGCCCCAGCATTTT.

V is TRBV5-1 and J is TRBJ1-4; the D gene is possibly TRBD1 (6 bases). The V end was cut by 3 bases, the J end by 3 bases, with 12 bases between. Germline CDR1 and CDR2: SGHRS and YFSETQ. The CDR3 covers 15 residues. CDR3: CASSSGVVANEKLFF. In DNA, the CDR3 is TGCGCCAGCAGCTCAGGGGTAGTGGCTAATGAAAAACTGTTTTTT.

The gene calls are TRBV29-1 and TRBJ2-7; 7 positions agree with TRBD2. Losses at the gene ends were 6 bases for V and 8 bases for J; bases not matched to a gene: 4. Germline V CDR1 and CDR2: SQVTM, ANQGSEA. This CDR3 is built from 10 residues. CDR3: CSVGGTQQYF. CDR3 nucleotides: TGCAGCGTGGGAGGGACCCAGCAGTACTTC.

This CDR3 is CASSREMNEQFF. CDR3 in DNA: TGTGCCAGCAGCCGGGAGATGAATGAGCAGTTCTTC. V usage is TRBV13 and J usage is TRBJ2-1; maybe TRBD2 (6 bases). Per the germline V gene, CDR1 is PRHDT and CDR2 is FYEKMQ (reference sequence). V shed 5 bases and J shed 7 bases, with 9 bases lying between them. The CDR3 totals 12 residues.

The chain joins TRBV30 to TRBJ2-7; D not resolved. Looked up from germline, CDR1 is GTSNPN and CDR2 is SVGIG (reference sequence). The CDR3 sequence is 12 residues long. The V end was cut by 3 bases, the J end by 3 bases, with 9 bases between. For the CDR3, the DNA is TGTGCCTGGAGGCAGGTGAACTACGAGCAGTACTTC. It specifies CAWRQVNYEQYF.

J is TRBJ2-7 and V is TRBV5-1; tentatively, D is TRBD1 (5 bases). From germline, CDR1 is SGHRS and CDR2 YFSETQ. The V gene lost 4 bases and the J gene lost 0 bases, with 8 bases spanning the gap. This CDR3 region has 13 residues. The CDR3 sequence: CASSVDNSYEQYF. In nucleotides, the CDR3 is TGCGCCAGCAGCGTGGACAACTCCTACGAGCAGTACTTC.

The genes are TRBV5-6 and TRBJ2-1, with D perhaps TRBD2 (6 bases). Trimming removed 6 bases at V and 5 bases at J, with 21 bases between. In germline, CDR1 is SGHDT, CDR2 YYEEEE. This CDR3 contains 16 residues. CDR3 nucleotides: TGTGCCAGCACCGACGGGGTGGTCGGGAGAAACAATGAGCAGTTCTTC. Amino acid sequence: CASTDGVVGRNNEQFF.

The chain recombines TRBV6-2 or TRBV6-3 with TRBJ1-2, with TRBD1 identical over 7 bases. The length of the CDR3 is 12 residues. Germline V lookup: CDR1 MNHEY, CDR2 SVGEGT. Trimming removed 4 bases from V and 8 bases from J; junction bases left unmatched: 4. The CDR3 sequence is CASSSPRGGYTF. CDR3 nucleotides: TGTGCCAGCAGTTCCCCCAGGGGGGGCTACACCTTC.

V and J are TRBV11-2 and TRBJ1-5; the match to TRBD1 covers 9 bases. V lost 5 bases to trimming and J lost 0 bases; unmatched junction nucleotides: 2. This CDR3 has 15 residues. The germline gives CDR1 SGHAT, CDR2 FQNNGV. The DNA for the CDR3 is TGTGCCAGCAGCGAACAGGGGGCTAGCAATCAGCCCCAGCATTTT. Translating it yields CASSEQGASNQPQHF.

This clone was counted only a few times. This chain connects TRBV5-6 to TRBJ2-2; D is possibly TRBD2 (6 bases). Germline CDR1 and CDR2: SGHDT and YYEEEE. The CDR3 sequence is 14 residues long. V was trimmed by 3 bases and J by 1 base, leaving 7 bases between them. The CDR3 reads CASSWGVNTGELFF. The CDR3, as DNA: TGTGCCAGCAGCTGGGGGGTGAACACCGGGGAGCTGTTTTTT. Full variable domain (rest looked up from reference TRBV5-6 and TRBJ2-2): DAGVTQSPTHLIKTRGQQVTLRCSPKSGHDTVSWYQQALGQGPQFIFQYYEEEERQRGNFPDRFSGHQFPNYSSELNVNALLLGDSALYLCASSWGVNTGELFFGEGSRLTVL.

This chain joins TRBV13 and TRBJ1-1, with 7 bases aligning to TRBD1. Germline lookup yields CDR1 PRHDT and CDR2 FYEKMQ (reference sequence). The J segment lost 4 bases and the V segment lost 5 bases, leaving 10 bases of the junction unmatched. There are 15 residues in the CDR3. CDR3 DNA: TGTGCCAGCAGCAGAACGACAGGGCGGGGCACTGAAGCTTTCTTT. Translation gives CASSRTTGRGTEAFF.

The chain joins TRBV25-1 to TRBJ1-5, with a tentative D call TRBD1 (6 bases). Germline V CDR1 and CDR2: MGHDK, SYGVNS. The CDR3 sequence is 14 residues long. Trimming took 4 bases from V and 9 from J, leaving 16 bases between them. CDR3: CASSAGGGLRPQHF. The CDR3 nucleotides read TGTGCCAGCAGTGCGGGAGGGGGGCTGAGGCCCCAGCATTTT.

The CDR3 DNA follows: TGTGCCAGCAGCTTGGCTGACAGGGGGGAGAACTTACGAATAGAGCAGTACTTC. Protein sequence: CASSLADRGENLRIEQYF. The chain recombines TRBV5-5 with TRBJ2-7, with 9 bases lining up with TRBD1. Losses at the gene ends were 0 bases for V and 7 bases for J; bases not matched to a gene: 17. The CDR3 has 18 amino acids. Germline V gene lookup returns CDR1 SGHKS and CDR2 YYEKEE (reference sequence).

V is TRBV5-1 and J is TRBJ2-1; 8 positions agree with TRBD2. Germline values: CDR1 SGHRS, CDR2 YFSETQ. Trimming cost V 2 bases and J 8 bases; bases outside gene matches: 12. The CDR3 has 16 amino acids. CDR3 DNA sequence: TGCGCCAGCAGCTTAGGCGGGAGGCGACAAGGACATGAGCAGTTCTTC. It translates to CASSLGGRRQGHEQFF.

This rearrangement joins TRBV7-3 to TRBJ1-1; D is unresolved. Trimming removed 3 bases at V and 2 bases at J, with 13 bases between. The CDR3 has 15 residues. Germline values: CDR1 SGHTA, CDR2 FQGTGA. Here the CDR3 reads CASSFWRVPNTEAFF. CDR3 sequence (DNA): TGTGCCAGCAGCTTTTGGAGGGTTCCCAACACTGAAGCTTTCTTT.

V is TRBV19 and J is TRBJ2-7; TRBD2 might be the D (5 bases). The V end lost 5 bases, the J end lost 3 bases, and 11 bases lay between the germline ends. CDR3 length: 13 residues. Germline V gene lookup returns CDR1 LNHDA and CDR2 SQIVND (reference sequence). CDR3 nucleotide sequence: TGTGCCAGTAGTCACAGAACTAGCTACGAGCAGTACTTC. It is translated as CASSHRTSYEQYF.

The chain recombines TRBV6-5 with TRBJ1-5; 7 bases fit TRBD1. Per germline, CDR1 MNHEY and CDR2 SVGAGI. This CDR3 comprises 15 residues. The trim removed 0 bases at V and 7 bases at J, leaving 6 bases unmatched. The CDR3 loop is CASSYSGGRGQPQHF. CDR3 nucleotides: TGTGCCAGCAGTTACTCAGGGGGCAGAGGACAGCCCCAGCATTTT.

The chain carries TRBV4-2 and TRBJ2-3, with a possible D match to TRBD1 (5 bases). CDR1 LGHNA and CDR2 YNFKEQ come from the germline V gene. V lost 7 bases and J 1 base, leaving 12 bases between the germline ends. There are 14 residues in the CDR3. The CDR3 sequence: CASTQEGGTDTQYF. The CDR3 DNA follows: TGTGCCAGCACCCAGGAAGGGGGCACAGATACGCAGTATTTT.

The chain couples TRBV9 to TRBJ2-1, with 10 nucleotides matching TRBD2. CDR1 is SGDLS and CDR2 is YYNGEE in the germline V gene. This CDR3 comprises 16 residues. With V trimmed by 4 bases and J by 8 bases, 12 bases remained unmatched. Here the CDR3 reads CASSLQAGGPVYEQFF. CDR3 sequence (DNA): TGTGCCAGCAGCCTCCAAGCGGGAGGGCCTGTTTATGAGCAGTTCTTC.

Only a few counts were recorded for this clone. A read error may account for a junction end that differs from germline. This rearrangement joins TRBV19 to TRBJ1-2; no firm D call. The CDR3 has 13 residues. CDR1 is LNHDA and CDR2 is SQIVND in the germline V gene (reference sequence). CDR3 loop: CASSHRRVGGNTF. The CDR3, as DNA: TGTGCCAGTAGTCATCGGAGGGTCGGTGGCAACACCTTC.

The CDR3 coding sequence is TGTGCCAGCAGCCTCAGAAACACTGAAGCTTTCTTT. Encoded protein: CASSLRNTEAFF. The V gene is TRBV6-5, the J gene TRBJ1-1; D not resolved. Trimming pared 6 bases from V and 2 bases from J, leaving 7 bases between. This CDR3 comprises 12 residues. Germline V gene data show CDR1 as MNHEY and CDR2 as SVGAGI.

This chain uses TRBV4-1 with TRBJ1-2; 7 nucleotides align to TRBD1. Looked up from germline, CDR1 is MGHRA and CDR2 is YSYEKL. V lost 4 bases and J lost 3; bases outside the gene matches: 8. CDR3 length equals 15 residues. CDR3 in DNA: TGCGCCAGCAGCCGTCAGGGGGGATTAGACTATGGCTACACCTTC. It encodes CASSRQGGLDYGYTF.

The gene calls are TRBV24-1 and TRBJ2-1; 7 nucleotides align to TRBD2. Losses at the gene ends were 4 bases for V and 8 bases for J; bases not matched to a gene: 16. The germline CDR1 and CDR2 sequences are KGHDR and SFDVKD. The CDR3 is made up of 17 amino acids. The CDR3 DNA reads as TGTGCCACCAGTGACACCTTAACTGGCGGGAGTATACATGAGCAGTTCTTC. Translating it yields CATSDTLTGGSIHEQFF.